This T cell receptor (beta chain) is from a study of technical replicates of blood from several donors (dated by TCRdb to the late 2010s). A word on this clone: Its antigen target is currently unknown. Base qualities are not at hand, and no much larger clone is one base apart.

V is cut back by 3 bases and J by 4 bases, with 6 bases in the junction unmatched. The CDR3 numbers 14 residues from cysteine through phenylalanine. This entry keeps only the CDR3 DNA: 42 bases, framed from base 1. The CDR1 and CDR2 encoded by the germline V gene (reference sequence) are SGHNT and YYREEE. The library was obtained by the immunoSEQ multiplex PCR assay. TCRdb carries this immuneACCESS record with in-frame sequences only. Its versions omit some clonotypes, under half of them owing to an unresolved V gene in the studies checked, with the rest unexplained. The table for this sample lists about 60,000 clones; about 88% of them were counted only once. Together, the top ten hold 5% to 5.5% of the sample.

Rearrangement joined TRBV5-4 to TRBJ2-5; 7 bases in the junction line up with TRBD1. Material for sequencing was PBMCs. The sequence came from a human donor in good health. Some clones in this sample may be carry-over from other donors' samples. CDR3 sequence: CASSSRDRGETQYF. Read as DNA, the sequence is TGTGCCAGCAGCTCCCGGGACAGAGGAGAGACCCAGTACTTC.